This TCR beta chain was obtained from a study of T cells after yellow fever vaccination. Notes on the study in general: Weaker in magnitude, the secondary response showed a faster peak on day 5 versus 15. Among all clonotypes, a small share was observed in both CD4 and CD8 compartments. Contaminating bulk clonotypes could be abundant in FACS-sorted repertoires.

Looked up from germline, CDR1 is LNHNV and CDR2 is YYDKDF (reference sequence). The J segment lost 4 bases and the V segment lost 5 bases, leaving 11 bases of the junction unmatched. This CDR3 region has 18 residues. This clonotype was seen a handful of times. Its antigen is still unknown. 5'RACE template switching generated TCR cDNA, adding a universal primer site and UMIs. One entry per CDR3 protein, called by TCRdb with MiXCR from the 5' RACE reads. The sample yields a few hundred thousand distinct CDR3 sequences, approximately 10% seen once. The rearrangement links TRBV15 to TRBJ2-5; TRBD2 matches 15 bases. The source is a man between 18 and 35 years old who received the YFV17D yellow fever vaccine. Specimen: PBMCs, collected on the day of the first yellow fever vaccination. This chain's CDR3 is CATSLGTSGGRRLETQYF. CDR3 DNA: TGTGCCACCAGCCTCGGGACTAGCGGGGGGCGACGTTTAGAGACCCAGTACTTC.